What follows are 19 T cell receptor beta chains derived from one specimen sequenced in a study of blood T cells in healthy people across ages. The second PCR ran about 6 to 12 cycles with a sample-barcoded 5' primer and J-beta primers. In TCRdb, the 5' RACE reads were re-called with MiXCR into one record per CDR3 protein. The data contain some 1,000,000 distinct CDR3 sequences, approximately 26% of them singletons. This sample also belongs to another study, concerning T cells of mothers and their children.

The sample comprised blood. These receptor sequences come from a girl aged 2 to 10 in good health.

The table lists this clonotype with a few counts. The rearrangement joins TRBV7-2 to TRBJ1-4, with 7 bases matching TRBD1. Germline V CDR1 and CDR2: SGHTA, FQGNSA. The CDR3 contains 14 residues. Germline trimming cut 1 base from V and 6 bases from J; bases unmatched to any gene: 2. The CDR3 DNA reads as TGTGCCAGCAGCTTAGGGGACAGTTATGAAAAACTGTTTTTT. It translates to CASSLGDSYEKLFF.

The genes are TRBV5-4 and TRBJ2-1; 12 bases agree with TRBD1. Judging by the DNA end, TRBJ2-5 fits better; the J call may be wrong. CDR3 size: 15 residues. Germline CDR1 and CDR2: SGHNT and YYREEE (reference sequence). CDR3 protein: CASSQPGQGAETQYF. The DNA of the CDR3 is TGTGCCAGCAGCCAACCGGGACAGGGGGCAGAGACCCAGTACTTC.

The chain uses TRBV5-1 and TRBJ2-3; 8 bases align to TRBD1. With 3 bases clipped from V and 3 bases from J, the junction kept 6 bases outside the gene matches. CDR3 length: 15 residues. Germline CDR1 and CDR2: SGHRS and YFSETQ. CDR3 loop: CASSWTGKRTDTQYF. The DNA of the CDR3 is TGCGCCAGCAGCTGGACAGGGAAACGGACAGATACGCAGTATTTT.

This clonotype showed up just a few times. The chain employs TRBV15 and TRBJ2-1, with unresolved D. This CDR3 region has 13 residues. The V gene lost 0 bases and the J gene lost 8 bases, with 8 bases spanning the gap. Germline values: CDR1 LNHNV, CDR2 YYDKDF (reference sequence). CDR3 bases: TGTGCCACCAGCAGAGACGGCTATCATGAGCAGTTCTTC. Protein: CATSRDGYHEQFF. Full variable domain (outside the CDR3, taken from reference TRBV15 and TRBJ2-1): DAMVIQNPRYQVTQFGKPVTLSCSQTLNHNVMYWYQQKSSQAPKLLFHYYDKDFNNEADTPDNFQSRRPNTSFCFLDIRSPGLGDTAMYLCATSRDGYHEQFFGPGTRLTVL.

This clonotype came up a few times. The V gene is TRBV29-1, the J gene TRBJ1-2, with a tentative D call TRBD1 (5 bases). V lost 6 bases to trimming and J lost 6 bases, with 11 bases between them. The CDR3 spans 11 residues. Germline-derived CDR1 and CDR2 are SQVTM and ANQGSEA. This CDR3 is CSVPDRDGYTF. Written as DNA, the CDR3 is TGCAGCGTCCCCGACAGAGATGGCTACACCTTC.

This sequence joins TRBV12-3 or TRBV12-4 and TRBJ1-2; D gene uncertain. The CDR3 loop spans 15 amino acids. V was clipped by 2 bases and J by 4 bases, with 14 bases between them. CDR3 amino acids: CASSLTLMSGYGYTF. The CDR3 region has the DNA TGTGCCAGCAGTTTAACCCTTATGAGTGGCTATGGCTACACCTTC.

V usage is TRBV15 and J usage is TRBJ2-5, with D unresolved. Matching the DNA end better, TRBJ2-7 makes the J call doubtful. Looked up from germline, CDR1 is LNHNV and CDR2 is YYDKDF (reference sequence). The CDR3 runs 9 residues. CDR3 nucleotide sequence: TGTGCCACCAGCTACGAGCAGTACTTC. This codes for CATSYEQYF.

This clonotype has a handful of counts. The V call is TRBV20-1, the J call TRBJ2-1; 11 bases map to TRBD2. Germline V gives CDR1 DFQATT, CDR2 SNEGSKA (reference sequence). This CDR3 contains 16 residues. Germline trimming cut 0 bases from V and 15 bases from J; bases unmatched to any gene: 16. The CDR3 region has the DNA TGCAGTGCTAGAGATGGTTGGGCTAGCGGGAGGTCCTTGGGGTTCTTC. Translation gives CSARDGWASGRSLGFF.

The chain employs TRBV5-1 and TRBJ2-3; D gene uncertain. The CDR3 length is 14 residues. CDR1 and CDR2 from the germline V gene are SGHRS and YFSETQ. Trimming left V 1 base short and J 3 bases short, with 9 bases between. In DNA form, the CDR3 reads TGCGCCAGCAGCTTGACCCTGAATACAGATACGCAGTATTTT. Amino acid sequence: CASSLTLNTDTQYF.

Only a few counts were recorded for this clonotype. The J gene is TRBJ2-2, the V gene TRBV5-1; tentatively, D is TRBD2 (6 bases). The CDR3 spans 14 residues. The V gene's germline CDR1 is SGHRS and CDR2 YFSETQ. V was shortened by 1 base and J by 5 bases, with 9 bases between the two germline ends. DNA for the CDR3: TGCGCCAGCAGCTTGTCCCTAGCGACCGGGGAGCTGTTTTTT. Its translation: CASSLSLATGELFF.

This clonotype was detected only a few times. In DNA, the CDR3 is TGTGCCAGCAGCCGGGGACAGCGCTACGAGCAGTACTTC. Translation gives CASSRGQRYEQYF. The chain recombines TRBV28 with TRBJ2-7, with TRBD1 matching over 7 bases. CDR3 length equals 13 residues. V shed 6 bases, J shed 3 bases, and the junction held 5 bases outside the gene matches. CDR1 and CDR2 (germline): MDHEN, SYDVKM.

The chain has TRBV12-3 or TRBV12-4 and TRBJ1-2, with no clear D. V was trimmed by 6 bases and J by 0 bases, leaving 8 bases between them. This CDR3 spans 13 amino acids. CDR3 region: CASSPVPNYGYTF. DNA for the CDR3: TGTGCCAGCAGCCCCGTACCTAACTATGGCTACACCTTC.

The genes are TRBV14 and TRBJ2-1, with D perhaps TRBD1 (6 bases). Trimming removed 4 bases at V and 7 bases at J, with 23 bases between. The CDR3 has 17 residues. Germline CDR1 SGHDN, CDR2 FVKESK. CDR3 DNA: TGTGCCAGCAGCCCGACACTCACCGGGACACGAAGAAATGAGCAGTTCTTC. It encodes CASSPTLTGTRRNEQFF.

This clonotype was seen only a few times. The chain combines TRBV4-1 with TRBJ1-1; D unclear. V was clipped by 1 base and J by 7 bases, with 16 bases between them. Germline V lookup: CDR1 MGHRA, CDR2 YSYEKL. The CDR3 has 15 amino acids. The CDR3 loop reads CASSQGTRVTSEAFF. In nucleotides, the CDR3 is TGCGCCAGCAGCCAAGGGACCCGGGTAACTAGTGAAGCTTTCTTT.

This clonotype has a handful of counts. The junction does not match germline at one end; this may be a read error. The V and J genes are TRBV12-5 and TRBJ2-1; D uncertain. The end of the DNA fits TRBJ2-7 better, so the J call may be wrong. The CDR3 has 17 amino acids. The germline V gene has CDR1 LGHNT and CDR2 FRNRAP. The CDR3 DNA reads as TGTGCTAGTGGTTTGTCGTTTGGTGAAAGGAACTCCCACGAGCAGTACTTC. It specifies CASGLSFGERNSHEQYF.

Only a few counts were recorded for this clonotype. The J gene is TRBJ2-1, the V gene TRBV20-1, with TRBD1 matching over 10 bases. Trimming took 6 bases from V and 2 from J; bases not matched to a gene: 7. The CDR3 contains 15 residues. Germline V gives CDR1 DFQATT, CDR2 SNEGSKA (reference sequence). The chain's CDR3 is CSAPGDRGPYNEQFF. The CDR3 DNA sequence: TGCAGTGCCCCGGGGGACAGGGGTCCCTACAATGAGCAGTTCTTC.

The V and J genes are TRBV11-1 and TRBJ2-3; a weak D match, TRBD1 (6 bases). Germline values: CDR1 SGHAT, CDR2 FQDESV (reference sequence). There are 18 residues in the CDR3. The V gene lost 5 bases and the J gene lost 2 bases, with 23 bases spanning the gap. CDR3 sequence (DNA): TGTGCCAGCAGCCGCACAAAGAAAATAGGGGGTTCCACAGATACGCAGTATTTT. Residues: CASSRTKKIGGSTDTQYF.

This clonotype has only a few counts. The rearrangement uses TRBV7-8 and TRBJ2-1; a possible D gene is TRBD1 (6 bases). The tail of the sequence fits TRBJ2-7 better, so the J call may be wrong. This CDR3 contains 16 residues. From germline, CDR1 is SGHVS and CDR2 FQNEAQ. The CDR3 DNA follows: TGTGCCAGCAGCTTAGTGCCCAGGGGAAAAGGGTACGAGCAGTACTTC. The encoded protein is CASSLVPRGKGYEQYF.

The J gene is TRBJ2-7, the V gene TRBV7-9, with 7 bases fitting TRBD2. The J segment lost 3 bases and the V segment lost 5 bases, leaving 4 bases of the junction unmatched. CDR1 SEHNR and CDR2 FQNEAQ come from the germline V gene (reference sequence). This CDR3 comprises 13 residues. CDR3 sequence (DNA): TGTGCCAGCAGCCCCCGGGACTACTACGAGCAGTACTTC. It translates to CASSPRDYYEQYF. Based on the CDR3 plus reference TRBV7-9 and TRBJ2-7, the full variable domain is DTGVSQNPRHKITKRGQNVTFRCDPISEHNRLYWYRQTLGQGPEFLTYFQNEAQLEKSRLLSDRFSAERPKGSFSTLEIQRTEQGDSAMYLCASSPRDYYEQYFGPGTRLTVT.